What follows are 15 T cell receptor beta chains derived from one specimen sequenced in a study of CD8+CD57+ T cells in acquired aplastic anemia. Sequencing involved patients with CD8+CD57+ cell expansion previously shown by flow cytometry. Genomic DNA templated the TCR beta VDJ and CDR3 profiling. TCRdb processed the reads anew with MiXCR; each CDR3 protein has one entry. The top ten clones hold over 35% of a sample with approximately 250,000 distinct CDR3 sequences, 82% of them seen once. Sequenced material: sorted CD4+, CD8+, or CD8+CD57+ T cells (not recorded which) from PBMCs. Every receptor here comes from a human donor with aplastic anemia.

About this clonotype: A read error is likely, as this CDR3 ends without the conserved phenylalanine or tryptophan. The limits of the CDR3 on the DNA are not certain, so only TCRdb's listed CDR3 is given. The chain recombines TRBV7-9 with TRBJ2-1; the table gives TRBD1 as D, unverified against the DNA. The CDR3 spans 13 amino acids, including both terminal residues. The germline CDR1 and CDR2 sequences are SEHNR and FQNEAQ (reference sequence). The CDR3 reads CASSDGGIPEETL.

This chain connects TRBV7-8 to TRBJ2-7; D possibly uses TRBD1 or TRBD2 (5 bases each). From germline, CDR1 is SGHVS and CDR2 FQNEAQ. V was clipped by 8 bases and J by 13 bases, with 30 bases between them. This CDR3 comprises 15 residues. The CDR3 region is CASGDRGTDTQYFYV. The CDR3 coding sequence is TGTGCCAGCGGGGACCGGGGCACAGATACGCAGTATTTTTACGTC.

This chain connects TRBV7-8 to TRBJ2-1; D may be TRBD2 (5 bases). The CDR3 contains 15 residues. CDR1 is SGHVS, CDR2 FQNEAQ, per germline. The germline V and J ends were trimmed by 2 bases and 16 bases, with 24 bases remaining between them. The CDR3 DNA reads as TGTGCCAGCAGCTTAAACGGCGGGCGATACAATCGGCATTTCTTC. The encoded protein is CASSLNGGRYNRHFF.

The chain employs TRBV5-5 and TRBJ2-1, with 10 bases lining up with TRBD2. This CDR3 contains 14 residues. V was pared by 2 bases and J by 7 bases, with 3 bases of the junction left unmatched. Germline V CDR1 and CDR2: SGHKS, YYEKEE (reference sequence). Here the CDR3 reads CASSLSGRANEQFF. In DNA, the CDR3 is TGTGCCAGCAGCTTAAGCGGGAGGGCGAATGAGCAGTTCTTC.

This clonotype was seen a few times. V gene TRBV7-2 combines with J gene TRBJ1-2; D is unclear. V shed 6 bases and J shed 6 bases, with 5 bases lying between them. This CDR3 spans 10 amino acids. Germline loops: CDR1 SGHTA, CDR2 FQGNSA. The CDR3 reads CASSHDGYTF. The CDR3 DNA follows: TGTGCCAGCAGTCACGATGGCTACACCTTC.

This chain links TRBV7-8 with TRBJ2-3; possibly TRBD2 for D (5 bases). This CDR3 contains 15 residues. Germline CDR1 and CDR2: SGHVS and FQNEAQ. The V gene lost 0 bases and the J gene lost 15 bases, with 22 bases spanning the gap. CDR3 region: CASSLAGGHDTQYYF. DNA for the CDR3: TGTGCCAGCAGCTTAGCAGGAGGTCACGATACGCAGTATTATTTT.

The V call is TRBV7-6, the J call TRBJ2-2, with D perhaps given as TRBD1 or TRBD2 (7 bases each). Between the trimmed V and J ends, which lost 1 base and 12 bases, there was a span of 21 bases. This CDR3 region has 16 residues. Germline CDR1 and CDR2: SGHVS and FNYEAQ. The CDR3 protein is CASSLGAGGGNEQLFF. The CDR3 nucleotides read TGTGCCAGCAGCTTAGGCGCAGGGGGAGGGAACGAGCAGCTGTTTTTT. Filled out from reference TRBV7-6 and TRBJ2-2, the complete variable domain reads GAGVSQSPRYKVTKRGQDVALRCDPISGHVSLYWYRQALGQGPEFLTYFNYEAQQDKSGLPNDRFSAERPEGSISTLTIQRTEQRDSAMYRCASSLGAGGGNEQLFFGEGSRLTVL.

Comments on this clonotype: At one of its ends the junction is not consistent with the germline gene, which may arise from a read error. The chain carries TRBV7-9 and TRBJ2-3; weak D call: TRBD1 (5 bases). Germline CDR1 and CDR2: SEHNR and FQNEAQ (reference sequence). CDR3 length: 14 residues. The CDR3 spells CASSLATAYGYTFF. CDR3 sequence (DNA): TGTGCCAGCAGCCTCGCGACAGCCTATGGCTACACCTTCTTT. Full variable domain (rest looked up from reference TRBV7-9 and TRBJ2-3): DTGVSQNPRHKITKRGQNVTFRCDPISEHNRLYWYRQTLGQGPEFLTYFQNEAQLEKSRLLSDRFSAERPKGSFSTLEIQRTEQGDSAMYLCASSLATAYGYTFFGPGTRLTVL.

This CDR3 is CASSEGSGGSADTQYF. The CDR3 DNA reads TGTGCCAGCAGTGAAGGTAGCGGGGGGTCCGCAGATACGCAGTATTTT. The rearrangement joins TRBV2 to TRBJ2-3; 10 nucleotides agree with TRBD2. Germline values: CDR1 SNHLY, CDR2 FYNNEI. CDR3 length equals 16 residues. Trimming cost V 1 base and J 4 bases; bases outside gene matches: 5.

On this clonotype: Relative to the germline gene, one junction end is altered; a read error may explain this. The chain carries TRBV19 and TRBJ2-3, with a weak D call TRBD2 (5 bases). The CDR3 loop spans 14 amino acids. CDR1 is LNHDA, CDR2 SQIVND, per germline (reference sequence). CDR3: CASSLASGPYNEHF. CDR3 in DNA: TGTGCCAGTAGCTTAGCGAGCGGTCCCTACAATGAGCATTTT. Drawing the rest from reference TRBV19 and TRBJ2-3, the complete variable domain is DGGITQSPKYLFRKEGQNVTLSCEQNLNHDAMYWYRQDPGQGLRLIYYSQIVNDFQKGDIAEGYSVSREKKESFPLTVTSAQKNPTAFYLCASSLASGPYNEHFGPGTRLTVL.

The V call is TRBV5-1, the J call TRBJ2-2; no reliable D call. This CDR3 is built from 12 residues. Germline CDR1 is SGHRS and CDR2 is YFSETQ. Trimming left V 4 bases short and J 16 bases short, with 17 bases between. CDR3 sequence: CASSPLPDHEFF. CDR3 bases: TGCGCCAGCAGCCCCCTTCCAGACCACGAGTTTTTT.

A word on this clonotype: The junction and the germline gene differ at one end; a read error may be behind it. This chain joins TRBV19 and TRBJ2-7, with D perhaps matching TRBD2 (5 bases). The length of the CDR3 is 14 residues. The germline V gene has CDR1 LNHDA and CDR2 SQIVND (reference sequence). The CDR3 protein is CASSIASSSYNEQF. The DNA of the CDR3 is TGTGCCAGTAGTATAGCTAGCAGCTCCTACAATGAGCAGTTC.

This chain connects TRBV5-5 to TRBJ2-7; 7 bases map to TRBD1. The CDR3 is 14 amino acids. Looked up from germline, CDR1 is SGHKS and CDR2 is YYEKEE (reference sequence). The trim removed 2 bases at V and 4 bases at J, leaving 6 bases unmatched. The CDR3 region has the DNA TGTGCCAGCAGCTTCGGGACAGTCGATTACGAGCAGTACTTC. Translated: CASSFGTVDYEQYF.

To note about this clonotype: The DNA is omitted, as the CDR3 cannot be located on it reliably, and the CDR3 follows TCRdb's listing. The chain links TRBV6-5 to TRBJ2-7; the table's TRBD1 call for D was not verified on the DNA. The CDR3 extends over 23 residues, inclusive of both ends. Germline CDR1 is MNHEY and CDR2 is SVGAGI. The CDR3 spells CASSFYICSARDQEGSGGYEQYF.

Note on this clonotype: A read error may be the cause here, since a much bigger clone is one base away. The gene calls are TRBV9 and TRBJ1-1; D is ambiguous. This CDR3 region has 15 residues. The V gene lost 0 bases and the J gene lost 12 bases, with 21 bases spanning the gap. Germline CDR1 SGDLS, CDR2 YYNGEE. CDR3 amino acids: CASSVEDYPMVNTFF. DNA for the CDR3: TGTGCCAGCAGCGTAGAGGACTATCCCATGGTGAACACTTTCTTT.